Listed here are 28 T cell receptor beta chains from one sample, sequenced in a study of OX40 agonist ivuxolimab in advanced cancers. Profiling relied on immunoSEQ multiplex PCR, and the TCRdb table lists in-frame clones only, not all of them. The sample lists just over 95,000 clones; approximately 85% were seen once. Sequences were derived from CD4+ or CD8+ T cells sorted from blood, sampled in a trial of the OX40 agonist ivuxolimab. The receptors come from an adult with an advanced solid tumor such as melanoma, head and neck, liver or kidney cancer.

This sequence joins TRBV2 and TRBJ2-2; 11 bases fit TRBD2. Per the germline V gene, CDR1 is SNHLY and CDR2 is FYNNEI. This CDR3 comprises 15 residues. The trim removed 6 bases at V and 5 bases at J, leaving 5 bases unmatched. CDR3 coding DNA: TGTGCCAGCAGCGAACTAGCGGGAGTAACCGGGGAGCTGTTTTTT. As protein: CASSELAGVTGELFF.

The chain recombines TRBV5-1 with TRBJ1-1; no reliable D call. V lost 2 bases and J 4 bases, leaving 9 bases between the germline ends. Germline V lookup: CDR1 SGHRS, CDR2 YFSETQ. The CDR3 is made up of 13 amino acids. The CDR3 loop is CASSFAGGTEAFF. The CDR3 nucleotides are TGCGCCAGCAGCTTCGCTGGCGGCACTGAAGCTTTCTTT.

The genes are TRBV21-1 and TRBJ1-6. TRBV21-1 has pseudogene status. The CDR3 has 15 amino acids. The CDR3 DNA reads TGTGCCAGCACCGACGTTGGGGGAGTCAGTTCACCCCTCCACTTT. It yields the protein CASTDVGGVSSPLHF.

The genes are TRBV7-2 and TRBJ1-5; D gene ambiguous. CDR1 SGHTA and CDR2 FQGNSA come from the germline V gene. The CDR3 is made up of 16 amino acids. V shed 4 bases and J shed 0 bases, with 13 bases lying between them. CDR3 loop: CASSSRGGSSNQPQHF. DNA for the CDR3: TGTGCCAGCAGCTCACGAGGAGGTAGTAGCAATCAGCCCCAGCATTTT.

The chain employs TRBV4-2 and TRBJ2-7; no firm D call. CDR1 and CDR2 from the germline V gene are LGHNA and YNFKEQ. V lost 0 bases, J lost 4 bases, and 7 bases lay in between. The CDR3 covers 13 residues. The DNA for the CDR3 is TGTGCCAGCAGCCAAGAGTGGGGATACGAGCAGTACTTC. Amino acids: CASSQEWGYEQYF.

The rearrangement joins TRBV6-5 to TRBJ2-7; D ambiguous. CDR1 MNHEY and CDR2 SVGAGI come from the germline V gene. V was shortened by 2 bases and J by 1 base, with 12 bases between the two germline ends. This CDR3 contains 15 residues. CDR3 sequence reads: CASSYVGLQSYEQYF. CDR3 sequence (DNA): TGTGCCAGCAGTTACGTTGGGCTCCAATCCTACGAGCAGTACTTC.

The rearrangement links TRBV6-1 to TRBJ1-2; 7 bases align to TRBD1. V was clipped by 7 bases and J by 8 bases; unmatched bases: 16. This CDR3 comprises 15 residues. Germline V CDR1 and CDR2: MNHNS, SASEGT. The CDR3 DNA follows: TGTGCCAGCACCGGGGACCACACAGGGGCCGAAGGCTACACCTTC. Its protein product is CASTGDHTGAEGYTF.

The CDR3 protein is CAGRGGSGYTF. CDR3 in DNA: TGTGCCGGCCGAGGGGGCTCTGGCTACACCTTC. The V call is TRBV2, the J call TRBJ1-2, with 7 positions matching TRBD1. The CDR3 has 11 residues. V dropped 11 bases and J dropped 7; count of bases not matched to a gene: 7. Germline CDR1 is SNHLY and CDR2 is FYNNEI. Together with reference TRBV2 and TRBJ1-2, the CDR3 gives the full variable domain: EPEVTQTPSHQVTQMGQEVILRCVPISNHLYFYWYRQILGQKVEFLVSFYNNEISEKSEIFDDQFSVERPDGSNFTLKIRSTKLEDSAMYFCAGRGGSGYTFGSGTRLTVV.

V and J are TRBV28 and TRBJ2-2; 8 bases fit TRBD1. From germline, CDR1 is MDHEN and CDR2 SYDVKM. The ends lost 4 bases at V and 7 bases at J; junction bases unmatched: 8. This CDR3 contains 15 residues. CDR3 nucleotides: TGTGCCAGCAGTTCCGCGGACAGGGCCGGCGGGGAGCTGTTTTTT. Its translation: CASSSADRAGGELFF.

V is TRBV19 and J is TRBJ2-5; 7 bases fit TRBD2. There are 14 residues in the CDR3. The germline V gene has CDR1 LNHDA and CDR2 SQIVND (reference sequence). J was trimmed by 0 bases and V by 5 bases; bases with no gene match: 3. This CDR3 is CASSLSGDQETQYF. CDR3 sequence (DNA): TGTGCCAGTAGTTTGAGCGGGGACCAAGAGACCCAGTACTTC. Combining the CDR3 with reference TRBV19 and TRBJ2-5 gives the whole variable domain DGGITQSPKYLFRKEGQNVTLSCEQNLNHDAMYWYRQDPGQGLRLIYYSQIVNDFQKGDIAEGYSVSREKKESFPLTVTSAQKNPTAFYLCASSLSGDQETQYFGPGTRLLVL.

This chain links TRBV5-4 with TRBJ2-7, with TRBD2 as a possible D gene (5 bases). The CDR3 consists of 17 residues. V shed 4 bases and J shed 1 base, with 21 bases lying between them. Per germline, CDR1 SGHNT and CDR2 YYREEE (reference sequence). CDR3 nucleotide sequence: TGTGCCAGCAGCACGACGCGGCGAGGACTCCAGTCCTACGAGCAGTACTTC. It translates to CASSTTRRGLQSYEQYF.

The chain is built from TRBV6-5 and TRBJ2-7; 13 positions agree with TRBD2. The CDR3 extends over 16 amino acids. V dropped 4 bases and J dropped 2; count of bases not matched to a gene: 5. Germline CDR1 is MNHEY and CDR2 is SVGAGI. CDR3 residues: CASSSDTSGRAYEQYF. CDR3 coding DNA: TGTGCCAGCAGTTCGGATACTAGCGGGAGGGCCTACGAGCAGTACTTC.

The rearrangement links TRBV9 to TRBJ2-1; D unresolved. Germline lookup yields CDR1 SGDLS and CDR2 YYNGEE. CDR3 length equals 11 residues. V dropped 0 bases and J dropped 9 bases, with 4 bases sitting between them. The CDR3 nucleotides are TGTGCCAGCAGCGTAGCAGGTGAGCAGTTCTTC. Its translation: CASSVAGEQFF.

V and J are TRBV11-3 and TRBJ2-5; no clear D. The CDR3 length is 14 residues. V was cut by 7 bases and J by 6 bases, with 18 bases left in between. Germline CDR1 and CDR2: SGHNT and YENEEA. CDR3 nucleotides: TGTGCCAGCACCGAAACCCTGGGTCAAAAGACCCAGTACTTC. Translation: CASTETLGQKTQYF.

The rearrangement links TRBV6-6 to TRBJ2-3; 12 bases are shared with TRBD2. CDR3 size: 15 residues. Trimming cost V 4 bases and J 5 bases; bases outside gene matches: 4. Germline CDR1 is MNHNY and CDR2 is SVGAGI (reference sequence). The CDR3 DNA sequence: TGTGCCAGCAGTTCTAGCGGGAGGGGAGGAGATACGCAGTATTTT. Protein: CASSSSGRGGDTQYF.

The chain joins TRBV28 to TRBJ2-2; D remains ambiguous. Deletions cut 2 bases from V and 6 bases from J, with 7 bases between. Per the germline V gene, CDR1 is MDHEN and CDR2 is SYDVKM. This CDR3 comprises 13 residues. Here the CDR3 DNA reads TGTGCCAGCAGTTTAATTAGGCCCGGGGAGCTGTTTTTT. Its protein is CASSLIRPGELFF.

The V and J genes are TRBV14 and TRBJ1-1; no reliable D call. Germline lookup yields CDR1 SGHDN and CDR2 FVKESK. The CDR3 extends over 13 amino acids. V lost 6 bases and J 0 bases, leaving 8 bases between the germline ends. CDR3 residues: CASSSMMNTEAFF. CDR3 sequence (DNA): TGTGCCAGCAGTTCAATGATGAACACTGAAGCTTTCTTT.

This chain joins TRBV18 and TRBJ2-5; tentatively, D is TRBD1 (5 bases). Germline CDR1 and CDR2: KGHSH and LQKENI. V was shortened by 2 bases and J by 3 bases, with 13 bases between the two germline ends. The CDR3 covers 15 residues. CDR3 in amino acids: CASSPWAGKEETQYF. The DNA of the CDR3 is TGTGCCAGCTCACCATGGGCAGGGAAGGAAGAGACCCAGTACTTC.

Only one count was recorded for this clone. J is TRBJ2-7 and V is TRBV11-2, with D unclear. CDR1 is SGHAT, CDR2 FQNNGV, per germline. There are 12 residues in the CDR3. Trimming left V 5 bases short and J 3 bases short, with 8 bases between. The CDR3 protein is CASSRDNYEQYF. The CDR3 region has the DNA TGTGCCAGCAGCCGTGACAACTACGAGCAGTACTTC.

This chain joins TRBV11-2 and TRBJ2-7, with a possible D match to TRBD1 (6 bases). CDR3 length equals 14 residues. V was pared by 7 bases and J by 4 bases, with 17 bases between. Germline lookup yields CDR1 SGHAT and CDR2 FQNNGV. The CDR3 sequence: CASTPTGQTYEQYF. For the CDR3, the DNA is TGTGCCAGCACCCCCACCGGACAGACATACGAGCAGTACTTC.

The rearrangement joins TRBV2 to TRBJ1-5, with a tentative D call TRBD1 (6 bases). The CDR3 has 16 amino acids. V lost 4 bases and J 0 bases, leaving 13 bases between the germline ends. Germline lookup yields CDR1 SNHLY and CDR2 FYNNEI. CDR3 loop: CASSGEDSYSNQPQHF. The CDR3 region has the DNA TGTGCCAGCAGTGGAGAGGACAGCTATAGCAATCAGCCCCAGCATTTT.

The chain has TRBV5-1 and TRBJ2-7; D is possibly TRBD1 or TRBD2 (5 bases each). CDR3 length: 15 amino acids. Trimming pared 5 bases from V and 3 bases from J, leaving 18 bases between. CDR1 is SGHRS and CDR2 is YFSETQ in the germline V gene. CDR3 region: CASSLLGDGFYEQYF. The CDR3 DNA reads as TGCGCCAGCAGTCTTTTAGGGGACGGATTCTACGAGCAGTACTTC.

Here the CDR3 DNA reads TGTGCCACCAGCAGGGGGACAGGGGAGGGAGAAAAACTGTTTTTT. Amino acid sequence: CATSRGTGEGEKLFF. The rearrangement links TRBV15 to TRBJ1-4, with 10 bases matching TRBD1. CDR3 size: 15 residues. Looked up from germline, CDR1 is LNHNV and CDR2 is YYDKDF (reference sequence). With 3 bases clipped from V and 8 bases from J, the junction kept 6 bases outside the gene matches.

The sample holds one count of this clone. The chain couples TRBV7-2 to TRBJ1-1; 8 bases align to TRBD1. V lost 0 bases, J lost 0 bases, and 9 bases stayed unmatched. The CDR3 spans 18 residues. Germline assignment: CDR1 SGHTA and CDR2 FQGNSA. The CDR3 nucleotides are TGTGCCAGCAGCTTAGCTTCGACAGGGGAAGGGATGAACACTGAAGCTTTCTTT. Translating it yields CASSLASTGEGMNTEAFF.

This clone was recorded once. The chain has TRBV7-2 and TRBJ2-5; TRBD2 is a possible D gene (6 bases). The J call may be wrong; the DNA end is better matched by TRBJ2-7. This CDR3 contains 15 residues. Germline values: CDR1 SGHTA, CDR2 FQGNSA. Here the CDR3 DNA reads TGTGCCAGCAGCTTAAACCCTAGCGCTGTTTACGAGCAGTACTTC. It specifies CASSLNPSAVYEQYF.

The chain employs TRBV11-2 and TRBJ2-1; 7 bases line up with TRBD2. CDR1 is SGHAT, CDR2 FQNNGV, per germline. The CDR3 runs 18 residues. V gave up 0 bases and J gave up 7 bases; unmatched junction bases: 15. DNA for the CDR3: TGTGCCAGCAGCTTAGAGGTTCTGGCGGGAGAGGCGGGAAATGAGCAGTTCTTC. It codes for CASSLEVLAGEAGNEQFF. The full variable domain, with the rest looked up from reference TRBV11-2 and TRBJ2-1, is EAGVAQSPRYKIIEKRQSVAFWCNPISGHATLYWYQQILGQGPKLLIQFQNNGVVDDSQLPKDRFSAERLKGVDSTLKIQPAKLEDSAVYLCASSLEVLAGEAGNEQFFGPGTRLTVL.

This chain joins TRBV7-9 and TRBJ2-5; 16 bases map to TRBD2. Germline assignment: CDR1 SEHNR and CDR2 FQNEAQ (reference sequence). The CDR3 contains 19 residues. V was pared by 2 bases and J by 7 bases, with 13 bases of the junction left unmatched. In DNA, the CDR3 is TGTGCCAGCAGCTTACAGGGACTAGCGGGAGGGCCAACCGGCGTGACCCAGTACTTC. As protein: CASSLQGLAGGPTGVTQYF.

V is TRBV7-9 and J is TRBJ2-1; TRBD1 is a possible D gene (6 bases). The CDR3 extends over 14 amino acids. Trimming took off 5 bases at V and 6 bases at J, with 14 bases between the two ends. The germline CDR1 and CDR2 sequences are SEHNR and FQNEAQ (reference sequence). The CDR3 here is CASSPHRDTNEQFF. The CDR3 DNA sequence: TGTGCCAGCAGCCCCCACCGGGACACCAATGAGCAGTTCTTC.